This TCR beta chain was observed in a study of blood T cell repertoires in COVID-19. The overall study: COVID-19 samples from acute and convalescent phases originated in the United States, Italy and Spain.

Deletions cut 2 bases from V and 6 bases from J, with 15 bases between. Germline CDR1 is MNHEY and CDR2 is SVGAGI. The CDR3 has 15 amino acids. In the original processing: Estimation of nucleated cell counts was performed using reference gene primer amplification. Some clones are missing from TCRdb's copy, which holds only in-frame ones; the method was immunoSEQ multiplex PCR. The V and J calls and the clone size are those of that table, but D and trimming were determined from the DNA. The sample carries about 62,000 clones, 88% recorded once. Sample: peripheral blood. V gene TRBV6-5 combines with J gene TRBJ2-3, with D perhaps matching TRBD2 (7 bases). The TCR comes from a woman aged 60-70 years with acute or convalescent COVID-19. As DNA, the CDR3 is TGTGCCAGCAGTTACGGAGGTCGGGGGGCGGATACGCAGTATTTT. Amino acid sequence: CASSYGGRGADTQYF.